This TCR beta chain was observed in a study of early T cells in non-severe SARS-CoV-2 infection. The library protocol tagged individual cDNA molecules with unique molecular identifiers. One entry per CDR3 protein, called by TCRdb with MiXCR from the 5' RACE reads. Found here are about 52,000 distinct CDR3 sequences, roughly 8% of them singletons; the top ten hold around a tenth. This clonotype was recorded many times. V dropped 0 bases and J dropped 11 bases, with 12 bases sitting between them. The CDR3 sequence is 13 residues long. Germline V gene lookup returns CDR1 SGHDT and CDR2 YYEEEE. The sample was whole blood. V gene TRBV5-6 combines with J gene TRBJ1-5; maybe TRBD1 (5 bases). The receptor was isolated from an adult who was a healthcare worker with PCR-confirmed SARS-CoV-2 infection or an uninfected control (not recorded which). The CDR3 spells CASSLGRALAQHF. CDR3 nucleotide sequence: TGTGCCAGCAGCTTGGGCAGGGCTTTGGCCCAGCATTTT.